Listed below are T cell receptor beta chains from one sample, sequenced in a study of blood T cell repertoires in COVID-19. Libraries were prepared by immunoSEQ multiplex PCR; TCRdb keeps only in-frame clonotypes and omits some of them. The sample has roughly 160,000 clones, 90% to 95% seen once. Source material: peripheral blood. The receptors stem from a man aged 45-60 years with acute or convalescent COVID-19. The CDR3 runs from the conserved cysteine through the conserved F or W. Fields, in order: clone size, D gene, J gene, V gene, CDR3 protein, CDR3 DNA. The D gene is left open where the match is weak. Rows give clone size only sometimes, using once, few, many, or a class for an expanded clone.

>NA|TRBD2|TRBJ2-7|TRBV3-1/TRBV3-2
CASATTSGSPFEQYF
TGTGCCAGCGCGACTACTAGCGGGAGCCCCTTCGAGCAGTACTTC
>few|TRBD2|TRBJ2-1|TRBV27
CASSPRTSGGRGQFF
TGTGCCAGCAGTCCAAGGACTAGCGGGGGAAGGGGGCAGTTCTTC
>NA|NA|TRBJ1-4|TRBV5-1
CASSFSGVNEKLFF
TGCGCCAGCAGCTTCTCAGGGGTTAATGAAAAACTGTTTTTT
>NA|NA|TRBJ2-3|TRBV24-1
CATSDFWGRSTDTQYF
TGTGCCACCAGTGATTTCTGGGGGAGGAGCACAGATACGCAGTATTTT
>NA|NA|TRBJ1-5|TRBV28
CASSLGGQPQHF
TGTGCCAGCAGTTTGGGGGGTCAGCCCCAGCATTTT
>NA|NA|TRBJ1-4|TRBV11-3
CASSLGCSATNEKLFF
TGTGCCAGCAGCTTAGGATGTAGTGCAACTAATGAAAAACTGTTTTTT
>NA|TRBD2|TRBJ2-5|TRBV3-1/TRBV3-2
CASSLSLSGKETQYF
TGTGCCAGCAGCCTAAGCTTAAGCGGGAAAGAGACCCAGTACTTC
>NA|NA|TRBJ2-1|TRBV2
CASISGDEQFF
TGTGCCAGCATATCCGGGGATGAGCAGTTCTTC
>NA|NA|TRBJ1-5|TRBV10-2
CASSDSSGVQPQHF
TGCGCCAGCAGTGATTCATCCGGGGTTCAGCCCCAGCATTTT
>NA|TRBD2|TRBJ2-2|TRBV5-1
CASSLRGTSGTTAGELFF
TGCGCCAGCAGCTTGAGAGGGACTAGCGGGACTACTGCCGGGGAGCTGTTTTTT
>NA|TRBD1|TRBJ1-5|TRBV10-3
CAISELGQGTQPQHF
TGTGCCATCAGTGAGTTGGGACAGGGGACTCAGCCCCAGCATTTT
>NA|NA|TRBJ1-1|TRBV28
CASTDLNTEAFF
TGTGCCAGCACAGACTTGAACACTGAAGCTTTCTTT
>once|TRBD2|TRBJ2-5|TRBV7-9
CASSPLAGGQGETQYF
TGTGCCAGCAGCCCTCTAGCGGGGGGGCAGGGGGAGACCCAGTACTTC
>NA|NA|TRBJ2-2|TRBV18
CASSPRGGPGLAGELFF
TGTGCCAGCTCACCGAGGGGGGGCCCGGGCCTGGCCGGGGAGCTGTTTTTT
>NA|NA|TRBJ2-5|TRBV5-4
CASSQGLQETQYF
TGTGCCAGCAGCCAGGGACTTCAAGAGACCCAGTACTTC
>NA|TRBD1|TRBJ1-4|TRBV28
CASRGQGLEKLFF
TGTGCCAGCAGGGGACAGGGGCTTGAAAAACTGTTTTTT
>once|NA|TRBJ1-5|TRBV4-3
CASSQSRGSNQPQHF
TGCGCCAGCAGCCAAAGCAGGGGCTCGAATCAGCCCCAGCATTTT
>NA|TRBD2|TRBJ2-5|TRBV28
CASSFSAGGGETQYF
TGTGCCAGCAGTTTCTCAGCGGGGGGTGGGGAGACCCAGTACTTC
>NA|TRBD1|TRBJ1-2|TRBV4-3
CASSQVVGAQGLVFYGYTF
TGCGCCAGCAGCCAAGTCGTAGGGGCACAGGGGCTCGTTTTCTATGGCTACACCTTC
>NA|TRBD2|TRBJ2-3|TRBV7-6
CASSPDLAGGRHTDTQYF
TGTGCCAGCAGCCCCGACCTAGCGGGGGGCCGACACACAGATACGCAGTATTTT
>NA|NA|TRBJ2-7|TRBV6-5
CASRMSELGAYEQYF
TGTGCCAGCAGGATGAGCGAACTAGGTGCCTACGAGCAGTACTTC
>NA|NA|TRBJ1-5|TRBV18
CASSFRRNQPQHF
TGTGCCAGCTCATTCAGGCGCAATCAGCCCCAGCATTTT
>NA|NA|TRBJ2-2|TRBV27
CASSSPLANGELFF
TGTGCCAGCAGTTCTCCCCTAGCGAACGGGGAGCTGTTTTTT
>NA|TRBD2|TRBJ2-3|TRBV24-1
CATSDLTSGSLDTQYF
TGTGCCACCAGTGATCTGACTAGCGGGAGTCTTGATACGCAGTATTTT
>NA|NA|TRBJ1-3|TRBV18
CASSPEDGNTIYF
TGTGCCAGCTCACCAGAGGATGGAAACACCATATATTTT
>NA|NA|TRBJ1-6|TRBV9
CASSVATAGEPTLHF
TGTGCCAGCAGCGTAGCGACGGCGGGAGAACCCACCCTCCACTTT
>NA|TRBD1|TRBJ1-2|TRBV18
CASSPGETGRKGYTF
TGTGCCAGCTCACCGGGGGAGACAGGGAGGAAGGGCTACACCTTC
>NA|TRBD1|TRBJ1-2|TRBV6-2/TRBV6-3
CASSSDGTGGGYTF
TGTGCCAGCAGTTCCGACGGGACAGGCGGTGGCTACACCTTC
>NA|TRBD1|TRBJ1-5|TRBV19
CASRDRGQKAQHF
TGTGCCAGTCGCGACAGGGGGCAAAAGGCCCAGCATTTT
>NA|TRBD2|TRBJ2-5|TRBV10-3
CATGLAEAETQYF
TGTGCCACTGGACTAGCGGAAGCAGAGACCCAGTACTTC
>NA|TRBD1|TRBJ1-5|TRBV30
CAWNRDRANQPQHF
TGTGCCTGGAACCGGGACAGGGCGAATCAGCCCCAGCATTTT
>NA|NA|TRBJ2-7|TRBV27
CASRFRGGYEQYF
TGTGCCAGCAGGTTCAGGGGTGGCTACGAGCAGTACTTC
>NA|TRBD1|TRBJ1-2|TRBV5-4
CASSQGQSEYGYTF
TGTGCCAGCAGCCAGGGACAGAGCGAGTATGGCTACACCTTC